This T cell receptor (beta chain) was captured in a study of technical replicates of blood from a few donors. The V end was cut by 0 bases, the J end by 1 base, with 12 bases between. The CDR3 consists of 16 residues. From germline, CDR1 is MNHEY and CDR2 SVGAGI. Clones were read by immunoSEQ multiplex PCR, and TCRdb kept only the in-frame ones, dropping some. Among approximately 51,000 clones, just under 95% were seen once, and the ten largest hold about 4%. Sequences were obtained from PBMCs. The clonotype originates from a human donor in good health. Some clones in this sample may be carry-over from other donors' samples. The V call is TRBV6-5, the J call TRBJ1-1, with no clear D. The CDR3 DNA sequence: TGTGCCAGCAGTTACTCGTCGGTCCGGGGGAACACTGAAGCTTTCTTT. This encodes CASSYSSVRGNTEAFF.